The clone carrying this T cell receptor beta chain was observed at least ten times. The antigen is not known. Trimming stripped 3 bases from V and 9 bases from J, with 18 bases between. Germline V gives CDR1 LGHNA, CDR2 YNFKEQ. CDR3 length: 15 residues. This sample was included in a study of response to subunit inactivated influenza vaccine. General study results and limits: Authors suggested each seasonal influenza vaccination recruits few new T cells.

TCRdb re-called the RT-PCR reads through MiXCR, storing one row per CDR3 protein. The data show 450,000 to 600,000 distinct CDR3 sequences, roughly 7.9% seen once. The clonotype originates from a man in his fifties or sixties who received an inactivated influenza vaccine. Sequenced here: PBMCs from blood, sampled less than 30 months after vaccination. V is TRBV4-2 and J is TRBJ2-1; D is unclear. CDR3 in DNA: TGTGCCAGCAGCCACGCTTTATTAAAAGTCGCTGAGCAGTTCTTC. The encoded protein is CASSHALLKVAEQFF.